These 21 T cell receptor beta chains share one sample of origin, sequenced in a study of OX40 agonist ivuxolimab in advanced cancers. Sequencing was performed with immunoSEQ multiplex PCR; in TCRdb, only in-frame clones are kept and a portion is missing. The sample has more than 75,000 clones; 75% to 90% are singletons. This material consisted of CD4+ or CD8+ T cells sorted from blood, taken in a trial of the OX40 agonist ivuxolimab. The receptors derive from an adult with an advanced solid tumor such as melanoma, head and neck, liver or kidney cancer.

The chain carries TRBV14 and TRBJ1-2; no clear D gene. Trimming cost V 4 bases and J 8 bases, with 17 bases left between them. CDR3 length: 14 residues. The germline CDR1 and CDR2 sequences are SGHDN and FVKESK. The CDR3 sequence is CASSRNRAGGGYTF. In nucleotides, the CDR3 is TGTGCCAGCAGCCGCAATAGGGCGGGTGGAGGCTACACCTTC.

The chain joins TRBV4-1 to TRBJ2-7, with TRBD2 matching 11 bases. Germline-derived CDR1 and CDR2 are MGHRA and YSYEKL. The CDR3 consists of 15 residues. V gave up 6 bases and J gave up 5 bases; unmatched junction bases: 9. CDR3 nucleotide sequence: TGCGCCAGCAGGCCACTAGCGGGAGTGTCCCACGAGCAGTACTTC. This gives the protein CASRPLAGVSHEQYF.

The chain employs TRBV14 and TRBJ1-2; a possible D gene is TRBD1 (5 bases). The germline V gene has CDR1 SGHDN and CDR2 FVKESK. The CDR3 length is 14 residues. V was trimmed by 3 bases and J by 5 bases, leaving 13 bases between them. The CDR3 region has the DNA TGTGCCAGCAGCCAGGGGGGGGTACTTTATGGCTACACCTTC. Residues: CASSQGGVLYGYTF.

Comments on this clone: Other DNA sequences in this sample translate to the same CDR3. The chain combines TRBV4-2 with TRBJ2-1, with 8 bases that match TRBD2. The trim removed 1 base at V and 9 bases at J, leaving 11 bases unmatched. Germline-derived CDR1 and CDR2 are LGHNA and YNFKEQ. CDR3 length: 16 residues. CDR3: CASSQVRAAGEPEQFF. DNA for the CDR3: TGTGCCAGCAGCCAAGTGCGGGCAGCGGGAGAACCTGAGCAGTTCTTC.

V is TRBV7-2 and J is TRBJ1-3; TRBD1 might be the D (6 bases). The V gene lost 1 base and the J gene lost 3 bases, with 10 bases spanning the gap. Germline V CDR1 and CDR2: SGHTA, FQGNSA. There are 15 residues in the CDR3. For the CDR3, the DNA is TGTGCCAGCAGCTTAGTTACAGGGCGTGGAAACACCATATATTTT. This codes for CASSLVTGRGNTIYF.

The chain carries TRBV21-1 and TRBJ2-2. TRBV21-1 represents a pseudogene. The CDR3 contains 9 residues. The CDR3 protein is CANTGELFF. The CDR3 region has the DNA TGTGCCAACACCGGGGAGCTGTTTTTT.

The chain has TRBV19 and TRBJ2-5; 9 positions match TRBD2. The CDR3 is made up of 14 amino acids. Trimming took 6 bases from V and 5 from J; bases not matched to a gene: 7. Germline V CDR1 and CDR2: LNHDA, SQIVND (reference sequence). In DNA form, the CDR3 reads TGTGCCAGTAGGGCGGGGGGGCATGTGGAGACCCAGTACTTC. Translating it yields CASRAGGHVETQYF.

The V and J genes are TRBV18 and TRBJ1-5, with D uncertain. This CDR3 comprises 12 residues. V was cut by 4 bases and J by 9 bases, with 10 bases left in between. CDR1 is KGHSH and CDR2 is LQKENI in the germline V gene. The CDR3 sequence: CASSLSDGPQHF. CDR3 DNA: TGTGCCAGCTCACTCTCTGATGGGCCCCAGCATTTT.

The chain recombines TRBV9 with TRBJ2-7, with D perhaps TRBD2 (5 bases). The CDR3 runs 15 residues. V was cut by 0 bases and J by 1 base, with 11 bases left in between. Germline CDR1 is SGDLS and CDR2 is YYNGEE. The CDR3 sequence: CASSVGGGDSYEQYF. In DNA form, the CDR3 reads TGTGCCAGCAGCGTAGGTGGAGGCGATTCCTACGAGCAGTACTTC.

The chain joins TRBV7-8 to TRBJ1-4, with D perhaps TRBD1 (6 bases). The CDR3 is 16 residues long. Per the germline V gene, CDR1 is SGHVS and CDR2 is FQNEAQ. V lost 1 base and J lost 5, with 14 bases in between. CDR3 region: CASSLGGARGNEKLFF. The CDR3 DNA follows: TGTGCCAGCAGCTTAGGGGGGGCTAGAGGAAATGAAAAACTGTTTTTT.

The chain carries TRBV28 and TRBJ2-1; D ambiguous. From germline, CDR1 is MDHEN and CDR2 SYDVKM. The CDR3 contains 13 residues. V lost 3 bases and J lost 8, with 11 bases in between. CDR3 loop: CASSFLGLYEQFF. The CDR3 region has the DNA TGTGCCAGCAGTTTCCTGGGCCTCTATGAGCAGTTCTTC.

The chain is built from TRBV7-3 and TRBJ2-7; 11 nucleotides agree with TRBD2. With 5 bases clipped from V and 6 bases from J, the junction kept 6 bases outside the gene matches. Germline V lookup: CDR1 SGHTA, CDR2 FQGTGA. This CDR3 is built from 14 residues. CDR3 region: CASSALAGATEQYF. CDR3 nucleotides: TGTGCCAGCAGCGCACTAGCGGGAGCTACCGAGCAGTACTTC.

The chain recombines TRBV10-2 with TRBJ2-7, with 7 bases lining up with TRBD2. Germline loops: CDR1 WSHSY, CDR2 SAAADI. V lost 6 bases to trimming and J lost 3 bases; unmatched junction nucleotides: 5. The CDR3 sequence is 13 residues long. CDR3 loop: CASSPGLIYEQYF. The CDR3 coding sequence is TGCGCCAGCAGCCCGGGACTAATCTACGAGCAGTACTTC.

About this clone: The DNA is left out, because the CDR3 cannot be placed on it with certainty; the CDR3 is given as TCRdb lists it. The chain has TRBV21-1 and TRBJ2-2. TRBV21-1 is designated a pseudogene. The CDR3 has 17 amino acids, counting both end residues. The chain's CDR3 is CASSNNTWGAGTGELFF.

This clone was counted once. The CDR3 loop reads CASSLTSGNYEQYF. Written as DNA, the CDR3 is TGTGCCAGCTCATTGACTAGCGGGAACTACGAGCAGTACTTC. The rearrangement joins TRBV18 to TRBJ2-7, with TRBD2 identical over 11 bases. The V and J ends lost 5 bases and 3 bases, in that order; junction bases with no gene match: 3. There are 14 residues in the CDR3. Germline CDR1 reads KGHSH; CDR2 reads LQKENI.

The chain has TRBV5-1 and TRBJ2-1; D ambiguous. The CDR3 sequence is 13 residues long. Germline loops: CDR1 SGHRS, CDR2 YFSETQ. The V end lost 0 bases, the J end lost 10 bases, and 11 bases lay between the germline ends. CDR3 loop: CASSLDRPREQFF. CDR3 DNA: TGCGCCAGCAGCTTGGACAGACCTAGGGAGCAGTTCTTC.

This chain links TRBV29-1 with TRBJ2-5; D is ambiguous. CDR1 is SQVTM, CDR2 ANQGSEA, per germline. V was clipped by 6 bases and J by 5 bases, with 19 bases between them. The CDR3 loop spans 14 amino acids. The DNA of the CDR3 is TGCAGCGTGGTATCGAGCCTGACGGTCGAGACCCAGTACTTC. As protein: CSVVSSLTVETQYF.

J is TRBJ1-5 and V is TRBV6-5; 8 positions match TRBD1. Germline V CDR1 and CDR2: MNHEY, SVGAGI. Trimming cost V 8 bases and J 6 bases; bases outside gene matches: 9. CDR3 length equals 14 residues. The CDR3 DNA follows: TGTGCCAGCCGTTCAGGGGGCTGGGGTCAGCCCCAGCATTTT. This translates into CASRSGGWGQPQHF.

The chain recombines TRBV25-1 with TRBJ1-1, with TRBD1 identical over 9 bases. V lost 4 bases to trimming and J lost 12 bases; unmatched junction nucleotides: 3. Germline loops: CDR1 MGHDK, CDR2 SYGVNS. The CDR3 is made up of 11 amino acids. CDR3 coding DNA: TGTGCCAGCAGTGGGGGACAGGGATCTTTCTTT. Protein product: CASSGGQGSFF.

The rearrangement links TRBV27 to TRBJ2-1; D possibly corresponds to TRBD1 (6 bases). Trimming stripped 5 bases from V and 7 bases from J, with 21 bases between. The germline V gene encodes CDR1 MNHEY and CDR2 SMNVEV (reference sequence). This CDR3 comprises 16 residues. CDR3 residues: CASSPAGTGKKNEQFF. The CDR3 nucleotides read TGTGCCAGCAGTCCCGCTGGAACAGGGAAGAAGAATGAGCAGTTCTTC.

This chain links TRBV6-4 with TRBJ2-1, with D hard to call. The CDR3 runs to 10 residues. V was shortened by 10 bases and J by 10 bases, with 11 bases between the two germline ends. In germline, CDR1 is MRHNA, CDR2 SNTAGT. The CDR3 here is CAKVGQEQFF. CDR3 bases: TGTGCCAAGGTAGGTCAGGAGCAGTTCTTC.